Each of the 20 T cell receptor beta chains below was sequenced from the same sample in a study of blood T cell repertoires in COVID-19. Method: immunoSEQ multiplex PCR; TCRdb's copy keeps in-frame clones and lacks some. The sample has roughly 450,000 clones; about nine tenths are singletons. Sequencing was performed on PBMCs or T cells enriched from blood (not recorded which). These receptors all stem from a man aged 18 to 30 who had recovered from COVID-19.

The chain joins TRBV11-3 to TRBJ1-4; D uncertain. This CDR3 has 13 amino acids. V shed 8 bases and J shed 0 bases, with 7 bases lying between them. Germline V gene data show CDR1 as SGHNT and CDR2 as YENEEA. CDR3 residues: CASGRSTNEKLFF. The CDR3, as DNA: TGTGCCAGCGGGCGTTCAACTAATGAAAAACTGTTTTTT.

The chain recombines TRBV19 with TRBJ1-4; no clear D gene. V was shortened by 9 bases and J by 0 bases, with 11 bases between the two germline ends. CDR1 and CDR2 from the germline V gene are LNHDA and SQIVND (reference sequence). The length of the CDR3 is 14 residues. CDR3 residues: CARPPRATNEKLFF. Here the CDR3 DNA reads TGTGCCAGGCCCCCTCGAGCAACTAATGAAAAACTGTTTTTT.

The V gene is TRBV3-1 (or the pseudogene TRBV3-2), the J gene TRBJ2-3, with 9 nucleotides matching TRBD2. The CDR3 is made up of 16 amino acids. Trimming at V came to 0 bases and at J to 3 bases, leaving 4 bases not matched to a gene. Germline lookup yields CDR1 LGHDT and CDR2 YNNKEL (reference sequence). The DNA for the CDR3 is TGTGCCAGCAGCCAAGAACCTAGCGGGGCTACAGATACGCAGTATTTT. Translating it yields CASSQEPSGATDTQYF.

This clone has just one count. This chain uses TRBV19 with TRBJ2-3, with 9 bases lining up with TRBD2. Germline values: CDR1 LNHDA, CDR2 SQIVND (reference sequence). The CDR3 contains 16 residues. Losses at the gene ends were 3 bases for V and 2 bases for J; bases not matched to a gene: 6. For the CDR3, the DNA is TGTGCCAGTAGTATCCGAAGGACTAGCGCCACAGATACGCAGTATTTT. Protein: CASSIRRTSATDTQYF.

V and J are TRBV20-1 and TRBJ1-2, with D perhaps matching TRBD1 (6 bases). Trimming took off 3 bases at V and 8 bases at J, with 13 bases between the two ends. CDR3 size: 12 residues. CDR1 and CDR2 from the germline V gene are DFQATT and SNEGSKA (reference sequence). CDR3 DNA sequence: TGCAGTGCTAGTACCACAGGGAAAGGCTACACCTTC. The encoded protein is CSASTTGKGYTF.

The rearrangement links TRBV5-4 to TRBJ1-2, with 7 bases lining up with TRBD1. Trimming removed 3 bases from V and 7 bases from J; junction bases left unmatched: 9. The CDR3 has 14 residues. Per germline, CDR1 SGHNT and CDR2 YYREEE (reference sequence). The CDR3 sequence: CASSSKQGRSGYTF. The CDR3 DNA is TGTGCCAGCAGCTCGAAACAGGGGAGGAGTGGCTACACCTTC.

This chain connects TRBV9 to TRBJ2-3, with TRBD2 matching over 7 bases. CDR1 SGDLS and CDR2 YYNGEE come from the germline V gene. The CDR3 covers 12 residues. V trimming: 4 bases; J trimming: 9 bases; junction bases outside the gene matches: 5. CDR3 residues: CASSLVGGTQYF. CDR3 in DNA: TGTGCCAGCAGCCTCGTCGGGGGGACGCAGTATTTT.

J is TRBJ1-2 and V is TRBV19; D is ambiguous. V lost 9 bases to trimming and J lost 4 bases, with 18 bases between them. The CDR3 consists of 14 residues. Germline loops: CDR1 LNHDA, CDR2 SQIVND (reference sequence). The CDR3 DNA reads TGTGCCAGCCATAGTATGGCAGGCTTCTATGGCTACACCTTC. This sequence encodes CASHSMAGFYGYTF.

The chain uses TRBV9 and TRBJ1-3; 7 bases are a match to TRBD1. The CDR3 spans 15 residues. Germline V CDR1 and CDR2: SGDLS, YYNGEE. Losses at the gene ends were 0 bases for V and 6 bases for J; bases not matched to a gene: 6. In DNA form, the CDR3 reads TGTGCCAGCAGCGTAGGAAACAGGGGACAAAACACCATATATTTT. Amino acids: CASSVGNRGQNTIYF.

The chain couples TRBV12-3 or TRBV12-4 to TRBJ1-2; D is undetermined. Trimming removed 3 bases from V and 8 bases from J, with 10 bases in between. CDR3 length equals 12 residues. The CDR3 DNA follows: TGTGCCAGCAGTTTCGGGGTAGAGGGCTACACCTTC. This sequence encodes CASSFGVEGYTF.

V and J are TRBV28 and TRBJ2-7; 7 bases are a match to TRBD2. The germline gives CDR1 MDHEN, CDR2 SYDVKM. J gave up 0 bases and V 6 bases, and 8 bases lay outside the gene matches. The CDR3 sequence is 15 residues long. Here the CDR3 DNA reads TGTGCCAGCAGGGAGACCGGGACTAACTCCTACGAGCAGTACTTC. Its protein is CASRETGTNSYEQYF.

This clone showed up just once. The chain combines TRBV7-9 with TRBJ2-2; 9 bases fit TRBD1. The V segment lost 7 bases and the J segment 0 bases; nucleotides outside the gene matches: 3. The CDR3 consists of 15 residues. The V gene's germline CDR1 is SEHNR and CDR2 FQNEAQ (reference sequence). CDR3 DNA: TGTGCCAGCAAAAGGGACAGGGCGAACACCGGGGAGCTGTTTTTT. Translated: CASKRDRANTGELFF.

The table lists this clone with a count of one. The chain is built from TRBV5-4 and TRBJ1-1; 7 nucleotides agree with TRBD1. CDR1 SGHNT and CDR2 YYREEE come from the germline V gene (reference sequence). The trim removed 1 base at V and 2 bases at J, leaving 5 bases unmatched. CDR3 length: 15 residues. The CDR3 protein is CASSLPGTENTEAFF. CDR3 coding DNA: TGTGCCAGCAGCTTGCCTGGGACAGAAAACACTGAAGCTTTCTTT.

V usage is TRBV6-6 and J usage is TRBJ1-2; 8 nucleotides align to TRBD1. The CDR3 runs 15 residues. CDR1 is MNHNY, CDR2 SVGAGI, per germline (reference sequence). V trimming: 0 bases; J trimming: 7 bases; junction bases outside the gene matches: 7. CDR3 in amino acids: CASSYSGQGTGGYTF. DNA for the CDR3: TGTGCCAGCAGTTACTCCGGACAGGGAACAGGTGGCTACACCTTC.

This rearrangement joins TRBV20-1 to TRBJ2-1; TRBD2 agrees at 8 bases. Germline lookup yields CDR1 DFQATT and CDR2 SNEGSKA (reference sequence). The CDR3 contains 16 residues. Trimming at V came to 3 bases and at J to 7 bases, leaving 14 bases not matched to a gene. The CDR3 nucleotides read TGCAGTGCTAGTACGCTTCCATTAGCGGGGCTAAATGAGCAGTTCTTC. This gives the protein CSASTLPLAGLNEQFF.

The chain recombines TRBV19 with TRBJ2-5; weak D call: TRBD2 (5 bases). The CDR3 is made up of 13 amino acids. Per germline, CDR1 LNHDA and CDR2 SQIVND (reference sequence). The V gene lost 3 bases and the J gene lost 4 bases, with 9 bases spanning the gap. Here the CDR3 reads CASSIVRGETQYF. Here the CDR3 DNA reads TGTGCCAGTAGTATCGTACGGGGAGAGACCCAGTACTTC.

This clone appeared a single time. The chain joins TRBV18 to TRBJ1-5; no firm D call. This CDR3 spans 14 amino acids. Per germline, CDR1 KGHSH and CDR2 LQKENI. V gave up 6 bases and J gave up 6 bases, with 15 bases separating them. The CDR3 DNA reads as TGTGCCAGCTCTTTTTTGGGAGGCATTCAGCCCCAGCATTTT. This codes for CASSFLGGIQPQHF.

The chain recombines TRBV10-3 with TRBJ1-2, with a possible D match to TRBD1 (6 bases). Trimming took 10 bases from V and 0 from J, leaving 15 bases between them. Germline V gene data show CDR1 as ENHRY and CDR2 as SYGVKD. The CDR3 loop spans 14 amino acids. The CDR3 nucleotides read TGTGCCAGCGAACAGGGTATAGCTAACTATGGCTACACCTTC. Translating it yields CASEQGIANYGYTF.

The V call is TRBV27, the J call TRBJ1-6; 7 nucleotides agree with TRBD1. Looked up from germline, CDR1 is MNHEY and CDR2 is SMNVEV (reference sequence). CDR3 length: 16 residues. The V and J ends lost 3 bases and 9 bases, in that order; junction bases with no gene match: 11. CDR3 DNA sequence: TGTGCCAGCAGTTTCCGCGACAGGGCGAGCGGTTCACCCCTCCACTTT. This translates into CASSFRDRASGSPLHF.

The chain joins TRBV10-3 to TRBJ2-7, with D perhaps matching TRBD1 (5 bases). Germline assignment: CDR1 ENHRY and CDR2 SYGVKD. The CDR3 contains 13 residues. V was pared by 3 bases and J by 2 bases, with 8 bases between. CDR3 bases: TGTGCCATCAGTGATCTACAGGCCTACGAGCAGTACTTC. It encodes CAISDLQAYEQYF.